These 15 T cell receptor beta chains were all obtained from the same sample, sequenced in a study of T-cell memory formation after mild COVID-19. TCRdb fed the 5' RACE reads into MiXCR, producing one record per CDR3 protein. In the table there are 450,000 to 650,000 distinct CDR3 sequences, about a fifth of which are singletons. What was sequenced was PBMCs or a T cell subset sorted from them (not recorded which). These receptors originate from an adult woman who had mild COVID-19 (a few samples of this study predate the infection). Cell type and time point are not known.

This clonotype turned up a few times. The rearrangement joins TRBV5-4 to TRBJ2-3; 10 positions match TRBD2. Germline CDR1 SGHNT, CDR2 YYREEE (reference sequence). This CDR3 has 16 residues. The junction had 9 bases not matched to a gene; V was cut back by 3 bases and J by 5 bases. The CDR3 nucleotides read TGTGCCAGCAGCTCCCAAGCGGGAGGGCGTAGAGATACGCAGTATTTT. It codes for CASSSQAGGRRDTQYF.

The rearrangement uses TRBV29-1 and TRBJ2-3; perhaps D is TRBD1 or TRBD2 (5 bases each). Germline V lookup: CDR1 SQVTM, CDR2 ANQGSEA. The CDR3 extends over 15 amino acids. Trimming shortened V by 8 bases and J by 1 base, and 19 bases separated the two germline ends. CDR3 nucleotides: TGCAGCTACTCCCAGTCCGGGGCTGGCACAGATACGCAGTATTTT. It specifies CSYSQSGAGTDTQYF.

This clonotype has just a few counts. This chain uses TRBV5-1 with TRBJ1-1, with D perhaps matching TRBD1 (5 bases). Germline V CDR1 and CDR2: SGHRS, YFSETQ. V lost 4 bases and J lost 0, with 13 bases in between. This CDR3 comprises 15 residues. CDR3 coding DNA: TGCGCCAGCAGCCGAGGGGAGTGGTTGAACACTGAAGCTTTCTTT. Translated: CASSRGEWLNTEAFF.

This clonotype occurred a few times. The chain employs TRBV5-4 and TRBJ1-2; perhaps TRBD1 as D (6 bases). The CDR3 runs to 15 residues. The germline V and J ends were trimmed by 5 bases and 2 bases, with 16 bases remaining between them. CDR1 is SGHNT and CDR2 is YYREEE in the germline V gene (reference sequence). In DNA, the CDR3 is TGTGCCAGCAGACTTAGTCGGGGGGGCAACTATGGCTACACCTTC. As protein: CASRLSRGGNYGYTF.

The V call is TRBV7-9, the J call TRBJ2-7; D ambiguous. CDR1 and CDR2 from the germline V gene are SEHNR and FQNEAQ (reference sequence). Trimming left V 5 bases short and J 2 bases short, with 7 bases between. CDR3 length: 12 amino acids. The CDR3 nucleotides are TGTGCCAGCAGCATACGGACCTACGAGCAGTACTTC. Its translation: CASSIRTYEQYF. The full variable domain, completed using reference TRBV7-9 and TRBJ2-7, is DTGVSQNPRHKITKRGQNVTFRCDPISEHNRLYWYRQTLGQGPEFLTYFQNEAQLEKSRLLSDRFSAERPKGSFSTLEIQRTEQGDSAMYLCASSIRTYEQYFGPGTRLTVT.

The chain couples TRBV11-2 to TRBJ2-7, with 11 bases lining up with TRBD2. The ends lost 5 bases at V and 5 bases at J; junction bases unmatched: 11. The length of the CDR3 is 16 residues. Germline loops: CDR1 SGHAT, CDR2 FQNNGV. CDR3 residues: CASSGTSGGMPNEQYF. In DNA, the CDR3 is TGTGCCAGCAGCGGGACTAGCGGAGGGATGCCTAACGAGCAGTACTTC. The full variable domain, its missing parts supplied by reference TRBV11-2 and TRBJ2-7, is EAGVAQSPRYKIIEKRQSVAFWCNPISGHATLYWYQQILGQGPKLLIQFQNNGVVDDSQLPKDRFSAERLKGVDSTLKIQPAKLEDSAVYLCASSGTSGGMPNEQYFGPGTRLTVT.

This clonotype was seen only a few times. This chain uses TRBV20-1 with TRBJ2-5; D is ambiguous. This CDR3 has 13 amino acids. Trimming stripped 6 bases from V and 5 bases from J, with 16 bases between. CDR1 and CDR2 from the germline V gene are DFQATT and SNEGSKA (reference sequence). CDR3 bases: TGCAGTGCAACCCGGGCTCCTCGGGAGACCCAGTACTTC. It translates to CSATRAPRETQYF.

This chain uses TRBV7-8 with TRBJ1-5; no definite D call. V was trimmed by 2 bases and J by 0 bases, leaving 8 bases between them. Germline V gene data show CDR1 as SGHVS and CDR2 as FQNEAQ. The CDR3 spans 15 residues. CDR3 DNA sequence: TGTGCCAGCAGCTTAAAGGACCTTAGCAATCAGCCCCAGCATTTT. Encoded protein: CASSLKDLSNQPQHF.

The chain links TRBV3-1 to TRBJ2-6; D call uncertain. This CDR3 is 13 amino acids long. The V gene lost 8 bases and the J gene lost 4 bases, with 9 bases spanning the gap. Germline lookup yields CDR1 LGHDT and CDR2 YNNKEL (reference sequence). This CDR3 is CASHFNGANVLTF. CDR3 in DNA: TGTGCCAGCCACTTCAACGGGGCCAACGTCCTGACTTTC.

CDR3 residues: CSVAWGAGTNEQFF. Written as DNA, the CDR3 is TGCAGCGTTGCTTGGGGGGCAGGAACCAATGAGCAGTTCTTC. V usage is TRBV29-1 and J usage is TRBJ2-1; D might be TRBD1 or TRBD2, each matching 6 bases. The CDR3 is 14 residues long. Germline CDR1 SQVTM, CDR2 ANQGSEA. V lost 4 bases to trimming and J lost 6 bases, with 16 bases between them.

The chain joins TRBV28 to TRBJ2-1; D gene uncertain. With 5 bases removed from V and 3 bases from J, the gap between germline ends came to 8 bases. The CDR3 length is 13 residues. CDR1 and CDR2 (germline): MDHEN, SYDVKM. The CDR3 DNA is TGTGCCAGCAGTGGGCAGTACTACAATGAGCAGTTCTTC. Translated: CASSGQYYNEQFF.

The rearrangement joins TRBV12-3 or TRBV12-4 to TRBJ2-7, with 9 nucleotides matching TRBD2. The V and J ends lost 7 bases and 7 bases, in that order; junction bases with no gene match: 11. CDR3 length: 14 residues. The CDR3, as DNA: TGTGCCAGCAATACTTTCCTTGCGGGGGGGGAGCAGTACTTC. Protein: CASNTFLAGGEQYF.

This clonotype occurred a few times. The chain is built from TRBV29-1 and TRBJ2-2; D is undetermined. CDR1 SQVTM and CDR2 ANQGSEA come from the germline V gene. V lost 2 bases and J lost 5, with 9 bases in between. CDR3 size: 13 residues. CDR3 loop: CSVEHGVTGELFF. CDR3 in DNA: TGCAGCGTTGAACACGGAGTAACCGGGGAGCTGTTTTTT.

This clonotype was seen a handful of times. The CDR3 spells CASSHGTSGGSYQETQYF. CDR3 DNA sequence: TGCGCCAGCAGCCATGGGACTAGCGGGGGCTCGTACCAAGAGACCCAGTACTTC. The chain has TRBV4-1 and TRBJ2-5, with 14 bases matching TRBD2. There are 18 residues in the CDR3. The germline gives CDR1 MGHRA, CDR2 YSYEKL. V shed 3 bases and J 0 bases; nucleotides not matched to a gene: 6.

This clonotype was recorded a few times. The CDR3 nucleotides are TGTGCCAGCAGCTTAGGACAGGGCTTAGCCTACGAGCAGTACTTC. This translates into CASSLGQGLAYEQYF. The genes are TRBV7-9 and TRBJ2-7; 7 bases are a match to TRBD1. This CDR3 spans 15 amino acids. Trimming at V came to 1 base and at J to 2 bases, leaving 5 bases not matched to a gene. Per germline, CDR1 SEHNR and CDR2 FQNEAQ (reference sequence).